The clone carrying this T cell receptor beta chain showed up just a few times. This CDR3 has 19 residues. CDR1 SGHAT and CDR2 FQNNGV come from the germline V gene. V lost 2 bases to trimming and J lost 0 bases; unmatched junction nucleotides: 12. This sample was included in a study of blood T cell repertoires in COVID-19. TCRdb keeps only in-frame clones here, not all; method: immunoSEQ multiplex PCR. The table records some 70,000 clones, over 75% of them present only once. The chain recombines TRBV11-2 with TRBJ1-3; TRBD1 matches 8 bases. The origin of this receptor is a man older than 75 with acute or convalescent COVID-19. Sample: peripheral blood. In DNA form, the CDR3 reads TGTGCCAGCAGCTTAAGGTCCGCCGGGACAGGCTCCTCTGGAAACACCATATATTTT. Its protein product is CASSLRSAGTGSSGNTIYF.